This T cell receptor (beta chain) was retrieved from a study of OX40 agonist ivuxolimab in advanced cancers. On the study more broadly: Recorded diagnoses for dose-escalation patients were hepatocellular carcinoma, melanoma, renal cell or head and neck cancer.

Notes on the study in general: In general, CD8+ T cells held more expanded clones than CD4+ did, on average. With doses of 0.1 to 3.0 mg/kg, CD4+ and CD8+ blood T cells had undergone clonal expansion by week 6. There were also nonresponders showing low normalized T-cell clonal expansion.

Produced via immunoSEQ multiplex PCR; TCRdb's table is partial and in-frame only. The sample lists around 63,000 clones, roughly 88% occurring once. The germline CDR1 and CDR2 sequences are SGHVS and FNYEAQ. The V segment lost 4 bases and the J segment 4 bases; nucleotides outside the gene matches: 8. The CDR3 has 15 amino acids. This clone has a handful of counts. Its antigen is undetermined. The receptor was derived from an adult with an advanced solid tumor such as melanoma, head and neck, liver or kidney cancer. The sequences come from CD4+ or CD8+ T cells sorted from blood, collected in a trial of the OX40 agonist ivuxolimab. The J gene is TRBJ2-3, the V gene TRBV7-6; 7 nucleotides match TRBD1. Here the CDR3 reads CASSSTGAGADTQYF. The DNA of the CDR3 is TGTGCCAGCAGCTCCACAGGGGCTGGGGCAGATACGCAGTATTTT.